The next 17 T cell receptor beta chains were all read from a single sample in a study of long-term antiretroviral therapy in people with HIV. Samples were assayed with immunoSEQ v3.0 at survey level. Repertoires were generated with immunoSEQ multiplex PCR, while TCRdb's copy carries only in-frame clones and drops some. The sample has fewer than 25,000 clones, 85% to 90% seen once. The specimen comprised unsorted PBMCs, sampled 1.8 years before starting antiretroviral therapy. Receptors originate from a woman aged 25 to 45 with HIV.

This chain links TRBV4-1 with TRBJ2-2, with TRBD1 as a possible D gene (6 bases). From germline, CDR1 is MGHRA and CDR2 YSYEKL. The CDR3 consists of 16 residues. The V and J ends lost 4 bases and 1 base respectively, with 13 bases between them. CDR3 region: CASSLSGTLNTGELFF. The CDR3 DNA reads as TGCGCCAGCAGCCTCTCCGGGACATTGAACACCGGGGAGCTGTTTTTT.

The chain couples TRBV7-2 to TRBJ2-4; unclear D gene. The V gene lost 1 base and the J gene lost 5 bases, with 6 bases spanning the gap. The CDR3 length is 13 residues. The V gene's germline CDR1 is SGHTA and CDR2 FQGNSA. The CDR3 protein is CASSLGTENIQYF. CDR3 nucleotide sequence: TGTGCCAGCAGCTTAGGCACAGAAAACATTCAGTACTTC.

This clone was detected only a few times. The chain is built from TRBV14 and TRBJ1-2; possible D gene TRBD1, 5 bases. The CDR3 extends over 14 amino acids. The V and J ends lost 4 bases and 4 bases respectively, with 13 bases between them. The V gene's germline CDR1 is SGHDN and CDR2 FVKESK. In nucleotides, the CDR3 is TGTGCCAGCAGCCGGGACGTACTGTCCTATGGCTACACCTTC. Amino acid sequence: CASSRDVLSYGYTF.

This chain uses TRBV7-3 with TRBJ2-7; 7 nucleotides match TRBD1. The CDR3 loop spans 15 amino acids. Per the germline V gene, CDR1 is SGHTA and CDR2 is FQGTGA. With 5 bases clipped from V and 0 bases from J, the junction kept 7 bases outside the gene matches. CDR3 loop: CASSQSTGNSYEQYF. The CDR3 DNA reads as TGTGCCAGCAGCCAGTCGACAGGGAACTCCTACGAGCAGTACTTC. Filled out from reference TRBV7-3 and TRBJ2-7, the complete variable domain reads GAGVSQTPSNKVTEKGKYVELRCDPISGHTALYWYRQSLGQGPEFLIYFQGTGAADDSGLPNDRFFAVRPEGSVSTLKIQRTERGDSAVYLCASSQSTGNSYEQYFGPGTRLTVT.

This clone came up once. The chain combines TRBV5-5 with TRBJ2-1; D perhaps matches TRBD2 (5 bases). The V gene lost 1 base and the J gene lost 8 bases, with 19 bases spanning the gap. The length of the CDR3 is 16 residues. CDR1 and CDR2 (germline): SGHKS, YYEKEE (reference sequence). The CDR3: CASSLSVQVARDEQFF. DNA for the CDR3: TGTGCCAGCAGCTTGTCGGTTCAGGTCGCGAGGGATGAGCAGTTCTTC.

The rearrangement uses TRBV5-1 and TRBJ2-1, with TRBD1 identical over 7 bases. Per the germline V gene, CDR1 is SGHRS and CDR2 is YFSETQ. J was trimmed by 3 bases and V by 0 bases; bases with no gene match: 6. The length of the CDR3 is 16 residues. The CDR3 DNA sequence: TGCGCCAGCAGCTTGGTTGGGACAGAGATCTACAATGAGCAGTTCTTC. Translation gives CASSLVGTEIYNEQFF.

The chain has TRBV5-6 and TRBJ2-5; D not certain. V shed 1 base and J shed 5 bases, with 9 bases lying between them. Germline values: CDR1 SGHDT, CDR2 YYEEEE. This CDR3 region has 13 residues. This CDR3 is CASSLSGTETQYF. The CDR3, as DNA: TGTGCCAGCAGCTTGTCCGGTACGGAGACCCAGTACTTC. The variable domain in full, completed from reference TRBV5-6 and TRBJ2-5, reads DAGVTQSPTHLIKTRGQQVTLRCSPKSGHDTVSWYQQALGQGPQFIFQYYEEEERQRGNFPDRFSGHQFPNYSSELNVNALLLGDSALYLCASSLSGTETQYFGPGTRLLVL.

This clone was counted a few times. The V call is TRBV2, the J call TRBJ1-6; D perhaps matches TRBD1 (6 bases). Germline loops: CDR1 SNHLY, CDR2 FYNNEI. V lost 5 bases and J 9 bases, leaving 17 bases between the germline ends. There are 15 residues in the CDR3. The CDR3 loop reads CASSNRQVLSSPLHF. As DNA, the CDR3 is TGTGCCAGCAGTAACAGACAGGTTTTGAGTTCACCCCTCCACTTT.

This clone was observed a few times. The chain carries TRBV7-8 and TRBJ1-6; no clear D. Trimming pared 0 bases from V and 1 base from J, leaving 13 bases between. Germline V gene sequence: CDR1 SGHVS, CDR2 FQNEAQ. This CDR3 has 18 amino acids. CDR3 DNA sequence: TGTGCCAGCAGCTTAGCTATCGGGTCTGGATCCTATAATTCACCCCTCCACTTT. Amino acids: CASSLAIGSGSYNSPLHF.

This chain joins TRBV5-1 and TRBJ2-5, with 8 bases lining up with TRBD1. Germline-derived CDR1 and CDR2 are SGHRS and YFSETQ. There are 13 residues in the CDR3. Trimming removed 0 bases from V and 5 bases from J; junction bases left unmatched: 0. The CDR3, as DNA: TGCGCCAGCAGCTTGGGACAGGGGGAGACCCAGTACTTC. Its protein is CASSLGQGETQYF.

The chain is built from TRBV5-6 and TRBJ2-2; 9 bases are shared with TRBD1. The CDR3 sequence is 14 residues long. Per germline, CDR1 SGHDT and CDR2 YYEEEE. The V gene end was trimmed by 4 bases and the J gene end by 7 bases; junction bases not matched to a gene: 5. CDR3 coding DNA: TGTGCCAGCAGCCCCGGGACAGGGAACGGGGAGCTGTTTTTT. Amino acids: CASSPGTGNGELFF. Full variable domain (rest looked up from reference TRBV5-6 and TRBJ2-2): DAGVTQSPTHLIKTRGQQVTLRCSPKSGHDTVSWYQQALGQGPQFIFQYYEEEERQRGNFPDRFSGHQFPNYSSELNVNALLLGDSALYLCASSPGTGNGELFFGEGSRLTVL.

The V and J genes are TRBV5-8 and TRBJ2-5; D might be TRBD2 (6 bases). The CDR3 has 15 amino acids. The V end lost 1 base, the J end lost 5 bases, and 15 bases lay between the germline ends. Germline CDR1 reads SGHTS; CDR2 reads YDEGEE. In DNA form, the CDR3 reads TGTGCCAGCAGCTTGACCCATCACGCGGGGGAGACCCAGTACTTC. It translates to CASSLTHHAGETQYF.

The chain uses TRBV6-1 and TRBJ1-1, with TRBD1 matching over 8 bases. V was clipped by 2 bases and J by 1 base; unmatched bases: 3. In germline, CDR1 is MNHNS, CDR2 SASEGT. This CDR3 spans 15 amino acids. DNA for the CDR3: TGTGCCAGCAGTGAAATCGACAGGGGGAACACTGAAGCTTTCTTT. Its protein product is CASSEIDRGNTEAFF.

The table lists this clone with a few counts. The chain joins TRBV7-2 to TRBJ1-2; D is unresolved. In germline, CDR1 is SGHTA, CDR2 FQGNSA. The V gene lost 4 bases and the J gene lost 8 bases, with 14 bases spanning the gap. CDR3 length: 13 amino acids. The CDR3 is CASSSEYRSGYTF. CDR3 sequence (DNA): TGTGCCAGCAGCTCCGAGTATCGTTCCGGCTACACCTTC.

This clone was seen just once. The chain couples TRBV14 to TRBJ1-1, with D unclear. This CDR3 is built from 12 residues. V lost 0 bases and J lost 7, with 6 bases in between. CDR1 is SGHDN and CDR2 is FVKESK in the germline V gene. The CDR3 DNA sequence: TGTGCCAGCAGCCAAGAAAGGTATGAAGCTTTCTTT. It codes for CASSQERYEAFF.

The CDR3 DNA sequence: TGTGCCAGCAGCTTAAATTCTGGGGGGCCCCGACCTCTCAATGAGCAGTTCTTC. It encodes CASSLNSGGPRPLNEQFF. The chain uses TRBV7-3 and TRBJ2-1; D is possibly TRBD1 or TRBD2 (6 bases each). The germline CDR1 and CDR2 sequences are SGHTA and FQGTGA. The V end lost 1 base, the J end lost 6 bases, and 22 bases lay between the germline ends. CDR3 length: 18 residues.

This clone was found once. V and J are TRBV7-6 and TRBJ1-1; TRBD1 might be the D (5 bases). V was clipped by 5 bases and J by 7 bases, with 14 bases between them. CDR3 size: 13 residues. CDR1 SGHVS and CDR2 FNYEAQ come from the germline V gene. CDR3 DNA sequence: TGTGCCAGCAGCCTCAACCCAGGGAGTGAAGCTTTCTTT. Protein product: CASSLNPGSEAFF.